These T cell receptor beta chains were read from a single sample in a study of blood T cells in healthy people across ages. TCRdb re-derived calls from the 5' RACE reads in MiXCR, one entry per CDR3 protein. The sample consists of roughly 790,000 distinct CDR3 sequences, around 40% of them appearing once. The sequencing sample was made of blood. Every receptor here comes from a woman aged 60-75 years in good health. Both conserved end residues are part of each CDR3. Size tells how often a clone was seen (once, few, many) or the class of an expanded clone, and some rows leave it out.

CDR3: CASSLQSWYGYTF
J: TRBJ1-2
V: TRBV7-9
size: -

CDR3: CASSQRRTNEKLFF
J: TRBJ1-4
V: TRBV12-3/TRBV12-4
size: few

CDR3: CASSEQGLDYEQYF
J: TRBJ2-7
V: TRBV6-2/TRBV6-3
size: -

CDR3: CASSRQWGGLEEWSDEQYF
J: -
V: TRBV12-3/TRBV12-4
size: -

CDR3: CASRGGVNTDTQYF
J: TRBJ2-3
V: TRBV5-1
size: few

CDR3: CASSWTSGRGRRNEQYF
J: TRBJ2-5
V: TRBV7-2
size: many

CDR3: CASTGGPGRDVGTQYF
J: -
V: TRBV19
size: -

CDR3: CASSARQGNVFPGPQYF
J: TRBJ2-3
V: TRBV2
size: -

CDR3: CASSPRTGLEQFF
J: TRBJ2-1
V: TRBV27
size: -

CDR3: CAISGQNNQPQHF
J: TRBJ1-5
V: TRBV10-3
size: -

CDR3: CSARDNKGGGEKLFF
J: TRBJ1-4
V: TRBV20-1
size: -

CDR3: CSARLSRKEVSYEQYF
J: TRBJ2-7
V: TRBV20-1
size: many

CDR3: CASWGRDTEAFF
J: TRBJ1-1
V: TRBV6-6
size: -

CDR3: CASIYRGGETQYF
J: TRBJ2-5
V: TRBV11-2
size: few

CDR3: CASSITGLNYNEQYF
J: TRBJ2-5
V: TRBV6-4
size: -

CDR3: CASSLGGSDIYEQYF
J: TRBJ2-7
V: TRBV7-2
size: -

CDR3: CSARGVPTGDQPQHF
J: TRBJ1-5
V: TRBV20-1
size: -

CDR3: CASSFLRGAGANVLTF
J: TRBJ2-6
V: TRBV27
size: -

CDR3: CVSSSLAGISYEQYF
J: TRBJ2-7
V: TRBV7-2
size: -

CDR3: CASKSSYNSPLHF
J: TRBJ1-6
V: TRBV7-9
size: few

CDR3: CASSLVNFAARSNTGELFF
J: TRBJ2-2
V: TRBV7-9
size: -

CDR3: CASSLAQGFEQYF
J: TRBJ2-7
V: TRBV12-3/TRBV12-4
size: few

CDR3: CASTKGRLYGYTF
J: TRBJ1-2
V: TRBV6-5
size: -

CDR3: CASSADPLMNTEAFF
J: TRBJ1-1
V: TRBV9
size: -

CDR3: CASSYSSRTDNEQFF
J: TRBJ2-1
V: TRBV6-2/TRBV6-3
size: -

CDR3: CASSLGRVAGTQYF
J: TRBJ2-5
V: TRBV7-2
size: -

CDR3: CASRGQGIDTQYF
J: TRBJ2-3
V: TRBV28
size: many

CDR3: CSVEDQGGPGGNIQYF
J: TRBJ2-4
V: TRBV29-1
size: -

CDR3: CASNPGHGYPEAFF
J: TRBJ1-1
V: TRBV12-3/TRBV12-4
size: few

CDR3: CSARDYLRGKNEQFF
J: TRBJ2-1
V: TRBV20-1
size: few

CDR3: CASSLWGRSTGELFF
J: TRBJ2-2
V: TRBV28
size: few

CDR3: CSVRLAGGPGDTDTQYF
J: TRBJ2-3
V: TRBV29-1
size: -

CDR3: CASSYYRDKDNSPLHF
J: TRBJ1-6
V: TRBV6-5
size: -